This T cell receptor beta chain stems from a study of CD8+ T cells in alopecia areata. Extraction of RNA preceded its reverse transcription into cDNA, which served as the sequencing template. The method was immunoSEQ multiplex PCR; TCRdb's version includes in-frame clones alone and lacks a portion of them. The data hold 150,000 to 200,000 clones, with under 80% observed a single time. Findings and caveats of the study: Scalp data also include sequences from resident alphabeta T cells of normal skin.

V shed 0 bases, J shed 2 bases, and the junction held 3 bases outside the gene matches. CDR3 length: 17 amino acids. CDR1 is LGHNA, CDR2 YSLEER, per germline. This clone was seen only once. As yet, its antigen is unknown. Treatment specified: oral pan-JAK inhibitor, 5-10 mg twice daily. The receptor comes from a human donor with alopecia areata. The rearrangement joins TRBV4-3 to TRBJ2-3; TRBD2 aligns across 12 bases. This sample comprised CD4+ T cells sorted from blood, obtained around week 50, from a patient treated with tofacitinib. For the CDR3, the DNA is TGCGCCAGCAGCCAAGATACTAGCGGGGGGATCACAGATACGCAGTATTTT. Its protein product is CASSQDTSGGITDTQYF.